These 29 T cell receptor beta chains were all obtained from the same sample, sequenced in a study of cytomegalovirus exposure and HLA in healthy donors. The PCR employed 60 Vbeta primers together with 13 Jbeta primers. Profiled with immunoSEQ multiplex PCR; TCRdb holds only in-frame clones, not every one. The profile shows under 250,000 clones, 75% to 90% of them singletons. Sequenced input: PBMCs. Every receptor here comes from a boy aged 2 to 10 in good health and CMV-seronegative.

CDR3 in amino acids: CASSEPSGSTDTQYF. CDR3 DNA sequence: TGTGCCAGCAGTGAACCTAGCGGTAGCACAGATACGCAGTATTTT. The chain combines TRBV25-1 with TRBJ2-3; 7 nucleotides agree with TRBD2. This CDR3 has 15 amino acids. The germline CDR1 and CDR2 sequences are MGHDK and SYGVNS. Trimming took 2 bases from V and 0 from J; bases not matched to a gene: 2.

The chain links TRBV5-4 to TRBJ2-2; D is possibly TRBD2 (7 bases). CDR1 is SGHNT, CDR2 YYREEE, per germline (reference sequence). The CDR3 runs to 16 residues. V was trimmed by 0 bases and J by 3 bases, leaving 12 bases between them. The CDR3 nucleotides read TGTGCCAGCAGCTTGGTGGGGGGGCCGCACACCGGGGAGCTGTTTTTT. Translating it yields CASSLVGGPHTGELFF.

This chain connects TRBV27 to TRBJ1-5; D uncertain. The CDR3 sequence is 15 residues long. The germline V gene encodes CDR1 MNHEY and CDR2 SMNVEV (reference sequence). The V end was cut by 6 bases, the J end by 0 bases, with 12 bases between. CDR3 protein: CASRQGGVSNQPQHF. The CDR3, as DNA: TGTGCCAGCAGACAAGGCGGGGTTAGCAATCAGCCCCAGCATTTT.

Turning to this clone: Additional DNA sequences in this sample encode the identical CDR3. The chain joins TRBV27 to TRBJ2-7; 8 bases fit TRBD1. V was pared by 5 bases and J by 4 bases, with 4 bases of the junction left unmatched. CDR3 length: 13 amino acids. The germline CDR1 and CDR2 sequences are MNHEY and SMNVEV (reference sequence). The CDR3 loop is CASSPGGYYEQYF. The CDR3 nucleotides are TGTGCCAGCAGTCCAGGGGGCTATTACGAGCAGTACTTC.

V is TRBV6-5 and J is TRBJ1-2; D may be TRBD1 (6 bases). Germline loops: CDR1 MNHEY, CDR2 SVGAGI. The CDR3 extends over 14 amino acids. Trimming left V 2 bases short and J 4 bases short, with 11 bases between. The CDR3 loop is CASSYEGEGYGYTF. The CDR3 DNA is TGTGCCAGCAGTTACGAGGGGGAGGGCTATGGCTACACCTTC.

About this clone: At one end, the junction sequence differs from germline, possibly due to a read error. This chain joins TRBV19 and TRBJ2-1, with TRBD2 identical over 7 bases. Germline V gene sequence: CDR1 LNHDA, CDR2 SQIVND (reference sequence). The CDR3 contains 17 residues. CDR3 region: CASSGGFRSSGYSEQFF. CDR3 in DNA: TGTGCCAGTAGTGGGGGGTTTAGGTCTAGCGGTTACAGTGAGCAGTTCTTC.

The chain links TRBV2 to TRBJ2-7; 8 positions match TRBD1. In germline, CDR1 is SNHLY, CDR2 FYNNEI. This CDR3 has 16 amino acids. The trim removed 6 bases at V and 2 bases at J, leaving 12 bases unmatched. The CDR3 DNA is TGTGCCAGCAGCGGGACAGGAAGCAGAGCGGCCTACGAGCAGTACTTC. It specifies CASSGTGSRAAYEQYF.

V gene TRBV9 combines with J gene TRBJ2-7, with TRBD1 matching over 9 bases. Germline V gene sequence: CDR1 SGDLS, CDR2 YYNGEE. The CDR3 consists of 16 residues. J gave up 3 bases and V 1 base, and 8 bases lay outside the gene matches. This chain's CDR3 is CASSVSGTGSFYEQYF. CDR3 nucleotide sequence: TGTGCCAGCAGCGTATCCGGGACAGGGAGTTTCTACGAGCAGTACTTC.

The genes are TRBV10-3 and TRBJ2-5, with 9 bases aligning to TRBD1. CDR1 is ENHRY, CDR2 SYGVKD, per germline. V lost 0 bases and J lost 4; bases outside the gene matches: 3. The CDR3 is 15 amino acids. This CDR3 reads CAISESDRGGETQYF. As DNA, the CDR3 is TGTGCCATCAGTGAGTCAGACAGGGGGGGAGAGACCCAGTACTTC.

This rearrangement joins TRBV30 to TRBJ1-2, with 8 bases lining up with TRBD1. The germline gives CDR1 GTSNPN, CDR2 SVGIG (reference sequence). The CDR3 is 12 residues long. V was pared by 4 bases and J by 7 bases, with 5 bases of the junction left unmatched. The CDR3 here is CAWTGGLSGYTF. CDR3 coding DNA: TGTGCCTGGACAGGGGGCTTAAGTGGCTACACCTTC.

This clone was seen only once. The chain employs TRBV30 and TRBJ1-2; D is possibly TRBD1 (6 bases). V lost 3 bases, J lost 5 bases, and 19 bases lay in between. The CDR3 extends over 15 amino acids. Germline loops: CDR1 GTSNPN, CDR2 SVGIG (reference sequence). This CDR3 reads CAWSLRTAGIYGYTF. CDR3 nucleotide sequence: TGTGCCTGGAGCCTTCGGACAGCGGGGATTTATGGCTACACCTTC.

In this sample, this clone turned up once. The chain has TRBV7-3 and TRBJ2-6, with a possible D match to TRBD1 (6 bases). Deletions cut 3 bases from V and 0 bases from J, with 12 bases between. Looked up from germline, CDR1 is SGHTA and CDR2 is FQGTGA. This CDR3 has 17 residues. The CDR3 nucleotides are TGTGCCAGCAGCTTCACAGGGAGCTCCTCTGGGGCCAACGTCCTGACTTTC. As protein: CASSFTGSSSGANVLTF.

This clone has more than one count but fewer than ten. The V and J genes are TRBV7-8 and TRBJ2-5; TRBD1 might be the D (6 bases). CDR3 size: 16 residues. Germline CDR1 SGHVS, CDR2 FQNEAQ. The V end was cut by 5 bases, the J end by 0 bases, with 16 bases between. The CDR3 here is CASSVRGPLYQETQYF. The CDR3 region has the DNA TGTGCCAGCAGCGTCAGGGGCCCCCTGTACCAAGAGACCCAGTACTTC.

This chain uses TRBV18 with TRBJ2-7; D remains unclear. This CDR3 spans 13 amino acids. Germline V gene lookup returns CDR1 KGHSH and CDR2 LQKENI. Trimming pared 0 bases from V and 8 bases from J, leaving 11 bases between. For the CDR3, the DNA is TGTGCCAGCTCACCACCTGGCACGCCGCAGCAGTACTTC. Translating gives CASSPPGTPQQYF. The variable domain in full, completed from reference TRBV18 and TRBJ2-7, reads NAGVMQNPRHLVRRRGQEARLRCSPMKGHSHVYWYRQLPEEGLKFMVYLQKENIIDESGMPKERFSAEFPKEGPSILRIQQVVRGDSAAYFCASSPPGTPQQYFGPGTRLTVT.

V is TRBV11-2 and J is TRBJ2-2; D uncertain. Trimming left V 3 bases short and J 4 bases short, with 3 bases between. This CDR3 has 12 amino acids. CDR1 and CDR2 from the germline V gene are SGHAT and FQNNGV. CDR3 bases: TGTGCCAGCAGCTTCGGCACCGGGGAGCTGTTTTTT. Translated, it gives CASSFGTGELFF.

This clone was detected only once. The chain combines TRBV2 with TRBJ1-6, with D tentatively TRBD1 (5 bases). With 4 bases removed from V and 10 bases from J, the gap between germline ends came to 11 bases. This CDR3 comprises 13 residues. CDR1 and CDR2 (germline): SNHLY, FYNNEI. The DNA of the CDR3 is TGTGCCAGCAGTGTGCAGGGAGGATCACCCCTCCACTTT. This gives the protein CASSVQGGSPLHF.

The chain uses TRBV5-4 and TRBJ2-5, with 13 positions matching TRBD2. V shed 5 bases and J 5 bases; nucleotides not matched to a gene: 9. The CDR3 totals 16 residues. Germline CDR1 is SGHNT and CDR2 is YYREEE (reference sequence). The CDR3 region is CASRRTSGRTGETQYF. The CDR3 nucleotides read TGTGCCAGCAGGCGGACTAGCGGGAGAACGGGGGAGACCCAGTACTTC.

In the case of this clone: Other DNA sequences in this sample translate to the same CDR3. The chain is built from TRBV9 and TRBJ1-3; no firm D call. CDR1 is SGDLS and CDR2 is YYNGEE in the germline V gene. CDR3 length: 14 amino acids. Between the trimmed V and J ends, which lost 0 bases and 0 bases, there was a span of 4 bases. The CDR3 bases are TGTGCCAGCAGCGTAGACAGCTCTGGAAACACCATATATTTT. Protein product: CASSVDSSGNTIYF.

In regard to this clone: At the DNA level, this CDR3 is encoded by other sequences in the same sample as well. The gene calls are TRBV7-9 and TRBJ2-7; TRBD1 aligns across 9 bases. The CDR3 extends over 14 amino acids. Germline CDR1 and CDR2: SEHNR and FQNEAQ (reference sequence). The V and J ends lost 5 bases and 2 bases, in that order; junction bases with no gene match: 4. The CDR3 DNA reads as TGTGCCAGCAGCCCGGGACAGGGCGCCTACGAGCAGTACTTC. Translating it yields CASSPGQGAYEQYF. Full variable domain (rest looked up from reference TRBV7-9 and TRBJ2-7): DTGVSQNPRHKITKRGQNVTFRCDPISEHNRLYWYRQTLGQGPEFLTYFQNEAQLEKSRLLSDRFSAERPKGSFSTLEIQRTEQGDSAMYLCASSPGQGAYEQYFGPGTRLTVT.

For the CDR3, the DNA is TGTGCCAGCAGCAAGAGAGGGGCGGGGGGCCTCTACAATGAGCAGTTCTTC. Its translation is CASSKRGAGGLYNEQFF. This chain uses TRBV9 with TRBJ2-1, with 8 bases that match TRBD2. Germline V gene sequence: CDR1 SGDLS, CDR2 YYNGEE. The CDR3 has 17 residues. After removal of 4 bases from V and 3 bases from J, the junction contained 12 bases not matched to a gene.

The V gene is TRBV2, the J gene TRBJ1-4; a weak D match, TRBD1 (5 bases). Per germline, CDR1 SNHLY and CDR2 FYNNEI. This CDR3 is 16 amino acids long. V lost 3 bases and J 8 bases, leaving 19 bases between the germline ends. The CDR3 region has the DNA TGTGCCAGCAGTGACCCCGGACTCTCTCGGGGGGAAAAACTGTTTTTT. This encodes CASSDPGLSRGEKLFF.

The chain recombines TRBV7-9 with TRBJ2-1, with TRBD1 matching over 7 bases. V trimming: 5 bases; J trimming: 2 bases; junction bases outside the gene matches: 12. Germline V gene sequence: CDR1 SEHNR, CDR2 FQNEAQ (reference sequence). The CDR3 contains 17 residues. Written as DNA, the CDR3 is TGTGCCAGCAGCCCCCGCAACCCGGGACAGACCTACAATGAGCAGTTCTTC. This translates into CASSPRNPGQTYNEQFF. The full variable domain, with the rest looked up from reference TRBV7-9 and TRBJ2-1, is DTGVSQNPRHKITKRGQNVTFRCDPISEHNRLYWYRQTLGQGPEFLTYFQNEAQLEKSRLLSDRFSAERPKGSFSTLEIQRTEQGDSAMYLCASSPRNPGQTYNEQFFGPGTRLTVL.

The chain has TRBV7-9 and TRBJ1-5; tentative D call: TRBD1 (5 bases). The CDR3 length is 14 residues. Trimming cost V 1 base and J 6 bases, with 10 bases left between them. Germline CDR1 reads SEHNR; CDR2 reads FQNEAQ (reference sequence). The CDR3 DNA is TGTGCCAGCAGCTTAGGGGGCTCGGGTCAGCCCCAGCATTTT. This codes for CASSLGGSGQPQHF.

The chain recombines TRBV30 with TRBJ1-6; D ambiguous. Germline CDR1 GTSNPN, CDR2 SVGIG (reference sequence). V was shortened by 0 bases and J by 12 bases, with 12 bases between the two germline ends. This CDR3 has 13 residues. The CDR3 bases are TGTGCCTGGAGTGTATCGGGGATGGGACCCCTCCACTTT. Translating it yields CAWSVSGMGPLHF. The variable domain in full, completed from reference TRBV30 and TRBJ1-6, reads SQTIHQWPATLVQPVGSPLSLECTVEGTSNPNLYWYRQAAGRGLQLLFYSVGIGQISSEVPQNLSASRPQDRQFILSSKKLLLSDSGFYLCAWSVSGMGPLHFGNGTRLTVT.

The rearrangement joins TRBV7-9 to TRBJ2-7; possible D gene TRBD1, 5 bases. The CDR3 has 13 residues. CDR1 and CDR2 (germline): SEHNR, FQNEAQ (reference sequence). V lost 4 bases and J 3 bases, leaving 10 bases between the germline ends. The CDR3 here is CASSSGFYYEQYF. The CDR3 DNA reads TGTGCCAGCAGCTCAGGGTTTTACTACGAGCAGTACTTC.

The DNA of the CDR3 is TGTGCCAGCAGCCCCCTCGCCATTCGCGGCACAGATACGCAGTATTTT. Translated: CASSPLAIRGTDTQYF. J is TRBJ2-3 and V is TRBV7-3; the D is unclear. The CDR3 has 16 amino acids. The ends were cut back, 5 bases at V and 1 base at J, with 16 bases in the middle. Germline CDR1 reads SGHTA; CDR2 reads FQGTGA.

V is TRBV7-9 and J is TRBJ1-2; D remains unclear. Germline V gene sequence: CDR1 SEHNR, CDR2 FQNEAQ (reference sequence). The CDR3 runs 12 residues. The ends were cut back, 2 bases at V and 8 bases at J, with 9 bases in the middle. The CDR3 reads CASSLSAVGYTF. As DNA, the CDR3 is TGTGCCAGCAGCTTATCTGCAGTGGGCTACACCTTC.

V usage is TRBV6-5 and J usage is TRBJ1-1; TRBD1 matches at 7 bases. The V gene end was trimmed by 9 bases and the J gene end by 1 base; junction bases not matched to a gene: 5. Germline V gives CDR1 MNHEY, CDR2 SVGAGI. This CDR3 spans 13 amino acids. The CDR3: CASTGQSNTEAFF. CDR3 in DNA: TGTGCCAGTACGGGACAGTCGAACACTGAAGCTTTCTTT.

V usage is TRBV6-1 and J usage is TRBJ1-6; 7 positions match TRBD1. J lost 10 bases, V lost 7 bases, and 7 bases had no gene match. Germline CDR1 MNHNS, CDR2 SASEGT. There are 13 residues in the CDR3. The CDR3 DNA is TGTGCCAGCATTGTGACAGGGTCCTCACCCCTCCACTTT. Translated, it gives CASIVTGSSPLHF.